This TCR beta chain originates from a study of a mutant IDH1 vaccine in newly diagnosed glioma. Study as a whole: Antecedent treatment encompassed radiotherapy, temozolomide, or their combination; the majority received both.

On this clone itself: Its antigen remains unidentified.

The time point: week 11, during vaccination. What each vaccine dose contained was 300 ug of mutant IDH1 20-mer peptide, accompanied by topical imiquimod. Assay: immunoSEQ multiplex PCR; the TCRdb copy retains only in-frame clones and omits some. The table has about 60,000 clones, approximately 80% seen once; the top ten hold about 3.8%. There are 15 residues in the CDR3. V was trimmed by 4 bases and J by 4 bases, leaving 14 bases between them. Looked up from germline, CDR1 is MGHRA and CDR2 is YSYEKL. Points from the study as a whole: Researchers report vaccine-induced immune responses in over 90% of patients.

V and J are TRBV4-1 and TRBJ2-1; a weak D match, TRBD1 (5 bases). This TCR was recovered from a man aged 30 to 39 with glioma. The material sequenced was PBMCs, taken from a glioma patient whose treatment included an IDH1 peptide vaccine. CDR3 in amino acids: CASSPKGAGYNEQFF. CDR3 bases: TGCGCCAGCAGCCCTAAAGGGGCCGGGTACAATGAGCAGTTCTTC.